Following are 32 T cell receptor beta chains from one sample sequenced in a study of T cell responses to AZD1222 COVID-19 vaccine. The protocol was immunoSEQ multiplex PCR, while the TCRdb copy is restricted to in-frame clones and leaves out a portion. The sample lists some 140,000 clones, more than 90% occurring once. Here the sequenced sample was peripheral blood, taken on day 0 of AZD1222 vaccination. All receptors come from an adult in good health.

The chain joins TRBV7-6 to TRBJ1-1, with 12 bases identical to TRBD1. There are 16 residues in the CDR3. The germline V gene encodes CDR1 SGHVS and CDR2 FNYEAQ. The ends lost 0 bases at V and 3 bases at J; junction bases unmatched: 2. CDR3 DNA sequence: TGTGCCAGCAGCTTAGCGGGACAGGGGGCGGACACTGAAGCTTTCTTT. This codes for CASSLAGQGADTEAFF. Complete variable domain (other parts from reference TRBV7-6 and TRBJ1-1): GAGVSQSPRYKVTKRGQDVALRCDPISGHVSLYWYRQALGQGPEFLTYFNYEAQQDKSGLPNDRFSAERPEGSISTLTIQRTEQRDSAMYRCASSLAGQGADTEAFFGQGTRLTVV.

V and J are TRBV9 and TRBJ1-2; D might be TRBD1 (6 bases). Trimming removed 0 bases from V and 4 bases from J, with 19 bases in between. This CDR3 spans 17 amino acids. In germline, CDR1 is SGDLS, CDR2 YYNGEE. The CDR3 loop reads CASSVAIAGAVAYGYTF. CDR3 nucleotide sequence: TGTGCCAGCAGCGTAGCAATAGCGGGGGCGGTGGCCTATGGCTACACCTTC. The full variable domain, in which reference TRBV9 and TRBJ1-2 provide the parts outside the CDR3, is DSGVTQTPKHLITATGQRVTLRCSPRSGDLSVYWYQQSLDQGLQFLIQYYNGEERAKGNILERFSAQQFPDLHSELNLSSLELGDSALYFCASSVAIAGAVAYGYTFGSGTRLTVV.

A note on this clone: Other DNA variants within this sample encode the same CDR3. The V gene is TRBV18, the J gene TRBJ2-7; 13 positions match TRBD2. CDR1 is KGHSH, CDR2 LQKENI, per germline. V dropped 3 bases and J dropped 1; count of bases not matched to a gene: 3. This CDR3 spans 16 amino acids. Here the CDR3 reads CASSPGTSGTSYEQYF. CDR3 sequence (DNA): TGTGCCAGCTCACCCGGGACTAGCGGGACTTCCTACGAGCAGTACTTC.

In this sample, this clone turned up a few times. This rearrangement joins TRBV29-1 to TRBJ2-7, with 10 bases identical to TRBD1. From germline, CDR1 is SQVTM and CDR2 ANQGSEA. The CDR3 is made up of 15 amino acids. V was pared by 6 bases and J by 7 bases, with 15 bases of the junction left unmatched. This CDR3 reads CSVNNPGQGTWEQYF. CDR3 bases: TGCAGCGTAAACAATCCGGGACAGGGGACCTGGGAGCAGTACTTC.

V is TRBV5-1 and J is TRBJ2-7; the D gene is possibly TRBD2 (6 bases). V lost 2 bases and J 1 base, leaving 16 bases between the germline ends. Germline values: CDR1 SGHRS, CDR2 YFSETQ. This CDR3 contains 16 residues. Here the CDR3 DNA reads TGCGCCAGCAGCTTCGGCCCTTCGGGGGAGTCCTACGAGCAGTACTTC. Translating gives CASSFGPSGESYEQYF.

The chain carries TRBV20-1 and TRBJ1-1; D might be TRBD1 (5 bases). V was shortened by 3 bases and J by 2 bases, with 22 bases between the two germline ends. Germline-derived CDR1 and CDR2 are DFQATT and SNEGSKA (reference sequence). There are 17 residues in the CDR3. CDR3 in DNA: TGCAGTGCTAGTGACGAGGCGTTACGGGGGGGAAACACTGAAGCTTTCTTT. Encoded protein: CSASDEALRGGNTEAFF.

The CDR3 DNA is TGTGCCAGCAGTCCCGGACGGACTTATGGCTACACCTTC. This translates into CASSPGRTYGYTF. The chain recombines TRBV12-3 or TRBV12-4 with TRBJ1-2; D uncertain. The germline V and J ends were trimmed by 5 bases and 5 bases, with 12 bases remaining between them. The CDR3 runs to 13 residues.

J is TRBJ1-5 and V is TRBV19; a weak D match, TRBD1 (5 bases). Between the trimmed V and J ends, which lost 1 base and 6 bases, there was a span of 13 bases. Germline V CDR1 and CDR2: LNHDA, SQIVND (reference sequence). The CDR3 is made up of 15 amino acids. CDR3 sequence reads: CASSIGGSPGQPQHF. CDR3 bases: TGTGCCAGTAGTATAGGGGGGTCTCCAGGTCAGCCCCAGCATTTT.

The chain employs TRBV29-1 and TRBJ2-1; D may be TRBD1 or TRBD2 (5 bases each). CDR3 length: 13 residues. V lost 6 bases to trimming and J lost 0 bases, with 9 bases between them. Germline V gives CDR1 SQVTM, CDR2 ANQGSEA. CDR3 residues: CSVAGSSYNEQFF. The CDR3 DNA is TGCAGCGTAGCAGGGAGCTCCTACAATGAGCAGTTCTTC.

This chain uses TRBV5-1 with TRBJ2-7, with D perhaps TRBD2 (6 bases). The CDR3 sequence is 15 residues long. V shed 7 bases and J shed 2 bases, with 19 bases lying between them. The germline V gene has CDR1 SGHRS and CDR2 YFSETQ. CDR3 sequence: CASGRTGGATYEQYF. The CDR3 DNA is TGCGCCAGCGGCCGGACCGGGGGTGCGACCTACGAGCAGTACTTC.

V gene TRBV7-2 combines with J gene TRBJ1-3; 7 positions agree with TRBD1. Germline assignment: CDR1 SGHTA and CDR2 FQGNSA. The CDR3 covers 16 residues. V was pared by 4 bases and J by 2 bases, with 8 bases of the junction left unmatched. The CDR3 protein is CASSWYPRGAGNTIYF. As DNA, the CDR3 is TGTGCCAGCAGCTGGTACCCCAGGGGGGCTGGAAACACCATATATTTT.

The rearrangement links TRBV29-1 to TRBJ2-2; D is uncertain. Germline V gene lookup returns CDR1 SQVTM and CDR2 ANQGSEA. The CDR3 consists of 14 residues. Trimming removed 4 bases from V and 1 base from J, with 10 bases in between. As DNA, the CDR3 is TGCAGCGTTGGGGCGGCGATGAACACCGGGGAGCTGTTTTTT. The encoded protein is CSVGAAMNTGELFF.

The chain's CDR3 is CASSQDLGGEKLFF. The DNA for the CDR3 is TGTGCCAGCAGCCAAGACCTCGGGGGGGAAAAACTGTTTTTT. The rearrangement uses TRBV3-1 (or the pseudogene TRBV3-2) and TRBJ1-4, with D possibly being TRBD1 (5 bases). V dropped 0 bases and J dropped 8 bases, with 10 bases sitting between them. CDR3 length: 14 amino acids. Germline CDR1 is LGHDT and CDR2 is YNNKEL (reference sequence).

The chain combines TRBV28 with TRBJ1-2; no reliable D call. This CDR3 has 13 amino acids. Germline CDR1 MDHEN, CDR2 SYDVKM. V lost 7 bases, J lost 4 bases, and 13 bases lay in between. The CDR3 region is CASTTPRGYGYTF. The CDR3 DNA sequence: TGTGCCAGCACCACACCCCGGGGCTATGGCTACACCTTC.

The chain combines TRBV7-9 with TRBJ1-2, with TRBD1 identical over 7 bases. V gave up 3 bases and J gave up 4 bases; unmatched junction bases: 5. The CDR3 totals 14 residues. In germline, CDR1 is SEHNR, CDR2 FQNEAQ (reference sequence). CDR3 residues: CASSFRDSSYGYTF. As DNA, the CDR3 is TGTGCCAGCAGCTTCCGGGACAGTAGCTATGGCTACACCTTC.

J is TRBJ1-1 and V is TRBV5-6; no clear D. Germline CDR1 is SGHDT and CDR2 is YYEEEE. Deletions cut 1 base from V and 6 bases from J, with 16 bases between. The CDR3 is made up of 15 amino acids. CDR3 amino acids: CASSLPGLPYSEAFF. In DNA, the CDR3 is TGTGCCAGCAGCTTGCCCGGGTTACCATACTCTGAAGCTTTCTTT.

This clone turned up a few times. The chain carries TRBV9 and TRBJ2-1, with 9 nucleotides matching TRBD1. The CDR3 consists of 16 residues. Trimming removed 2 bases from V and 7 bases from J; junction bases left unmatched: 10. Germline V gene sequence: CDR1 SGDLS, CDR2 YYNGEE. The DNA of the CDR3 is TGTGCCAGCAGCGTTGGCTCCCGGGACAGGGTAAATGAGCAGTTCTTC. Translating it yields CASSVGSRDRVNEQFF.

This clone has more than one count but fewer than ten. The chain combines TRBV4-1 with TRBJ1-6; 7 bases line up with TRBD1. Germline-derived CDR1 and CDR2 are MGHRA and YSYEKL. This CDR3 spans 17 amino acids. Trimming cost V 0 bases and J 10 bases; bases outside gene matches: 12. The CDR3 bases are TGCGCCAGCAGCCAAGATCGGGACAGAGGTTTACAGTCACCCCTCCACTTT. Amino acid sequence: CASSQDRDRGLQSPLHF.

The count of this clone is one. The rearrangement uses TRBV7-9 and TRBJ2-2, with TRBD1 identical over 7 bases. Germline CDR1 is SEHNR and CDR2 is FQNEAQ (reference sequence). J was trimmed by 6 bases and V by 4 bases; bases with no gene match: 2. This CDR3 spans 13 amino acids. CDR3 loop: CASSYGQAGELFF. The CDR3 region has the DNA TGTGCCAGCAGCTACGGACAGGCCGGGGAGCTGTTTTTT.

The chain carries TRBV10-3 and TRBJ1-6; D unresolved. V dropped 6 bases and J dropped 8 bases, with 17 bases sitting between them. The germline CDR1 and CDR2 sequences are ENHRY and SYGVKD. The CDR3 runs to 15 residues. CDR3 residues: CAISTSAGWDSPLHF. For the CDR3, the DNA is TGTGCCATCAGCACCTCGGCGGGGTGGGATTCACCCCTCCACTTT.

The chain carries TRBV28 and TRBJ1-2, with 9 bases aligning to TRBD1. The germline V gene encodes CDR1 MDHEN and CDR2 SYDVKM. The CDR3 has 14 amino acids. V shed 5 bases, J shed 2 bases, and the junction held 3 bases outside the gene matches. In nucleotides, the CDR3 is TGTGCCAGCAGTCCGGGACAGGGAAACTATGGCTACACCTTC. Translation: CASSPGQGNYGYTF.

This clone was found many times. The chain has TRBV27 and TRBJ1-1; TRBD1 might be the D (5 bases). The ends were cut back, 5 bases at V and 10 bases at J, with 14 bases in the middle. The CDR3 spans 12 residues. The germline V gene has CDR1 MNHEY and CDR2 SMNVEV (reference sequence). DNA for the CDR3: TGTGCCAGCAGTGCCTCAGGGCTGTCAGCTTTCTTT. As protein: CASSASGLSAFF.

The chain carries TRBV7-2 and TRBJ2-1; D is undetermined. Germline V gene sequence: CDR1 SGHTA, CDR2 FQGNSA. V gave up 5 bases and J gave up 9 bases, with 17 bases separating them. The CDR3 is 14 residues long. CDR3 DNA sequence: TGTGCCAGCAGCCCGTTTCTAGGGATCGTTGAGCAGTTCTTC. Residues: CASSPFLGIVEQFF.

The chain couples TRBV7-9 to TRBJ1-5, with 12 bases lining up with TRBD1. The CDR3 is made up of 16 amino acids. The ends lost 3 bases at V and 4 bases at J; junction bases unmatched: 4. The germline gives CDR1 SEHNR, CDR2 FQNEAQ (reference sequence). The CDR3 loop reads CASSFTGQGANQPQHF. CDR3 DNA: TGTGCCAGCAGCTTTACGGGACAGGGGGCGAATCAGCCCCAGCATTTT.

This clone was detected once. The chain combines TRBV7-2 with TRBJ2-1, with D hard to call. The germline gives CDR1 SGHTA, CDR2 FQGNSA. The CDR3 is 15 residues long. V was clipped by 5 bases and J by 0 bases, with 11 bases between them. For the CDR3, the DNA is TGTGCCAGCAGCCTTGTGTTGAGCTCCTACAATGAGCAGTTCTTC. It yields the protein CASSLVLSSYNEQFF.

V gene TRBV24-1 combines with J gene TRBJ2-3; 8 nucleotides line up with TRBD2. Losses at the gene ends were 6 bases for V and 1 base for J; bases not matched to a gene: 8. From germline, CDR1 is KGHDR and CDR2 SFDVKD. The CDR3 is made up of 16 amino acids. This CDR3 is CATSSRGATGTDTQYF. DNA of the CDR3: TGTGCCACCAGTTCGCGGGGGGCGACTGGCACAGATACGCAGTATTTT.

This chain joins TRBV5-1 and TRBJ2-4; possible D gene TRBD1, 6 bases. Trimming took 4 bases from V and 11 from J, leaving 16 bases between them. The germline CDR1 and CDR2 sequences are SGHRS and YFSETQ. The length of the CDR3 is 13 residues. The CDR3 protein is CASSDKGQGFQYF. DNA of the CDR3: TGCGCCAGCAGCGACAAAGGGCAGGGGTTTCAGTACTTC.

V usage is TRBV6-5 and J usage is TRBJ1-2; D is unresolved. This CDR3 contains 11 residues. Trimming took off 11 bases at V and 4 bases at J, with 11 bases between the two ends. The germline V gene has CDR1 MNHEY and CDR2 SVGAGI. CDR3 in amino acids: CAASPAYGYTF. CDR3 in DNA: TGTGCCGCCTCCCCGGCCTATGGCTACACCTTC.

The J gene is TRBJ1-1, the V gene TRBV30, with a possible D match to TRBD1 (5 bases). The V end lost 5 bases, the J end lost 6 bases, and 10 bases lay between the germline ends. Germline CDR1 and CDR2: GTSNPN and SVGIG (reference sequence). This CDR3 contains 11 residues. CDR3 sequence (DNA): TGTGCCTGGGATGCGGGACCTGAAGCTTTCTTT. It encodes CAWDAGPEAFF.

The V gene is TRBV5-1, the J gene TRBJ1-1; D gene ambiguous. The germline V gene encodes CDR1 SGHRS and CDR2 YFSETQ. The length of the CDR3 is 15 residues. The germline V and J ends were trimmed by 4 bases and 1 base, with 14 bases remaining between them. This CDR3 reads CASSTSSRKNTEAFF. DNA of the CDR3: TGCGCCAGCAGCACATCGTCAAGAAAGAACACTGAAGCTTTCTTT. The full variable domain, in which reference TRBV5-1 and TRBJ1-1 provide the parts outside the CDR3, is KAGVTQTPRYLIKTRGQQVTLSCSPISGHRSVSWYQQTPGQGLQFLFEYFSETQRNKGNFPGRFSGRQFSNSRSEMNVSTLELGDSALYLCASSTSSRKNTEAFFGQGTRLTVV.

This clone occurred once. The chain has TRBV6-2 or TRBV6-3 and TRBJ2-4; TRBD2 aligns across 7 bases. Germline V gives CDR1 MNHEY, CDR2 SVGEGT. This CDR3 comprises 17 residues. Losses at the gene ends were 2 bases for V and 0 bases for J; bases not matched to a gene: 7. The CDR3 coding sequence is TGTGCCAGCAGTTACGGAGCTAGCGGAGTAGCCAAAAACATTCAGTACTTC. Amino acid sequence: CASSYGASGVAKNIQYF.

Sample share makes this clone medium-sized. The chain is built from TRBV11-3 and TRBJ1-1; 8 nucleotides agree with TRBD1. The germline V gene encodes CDR1 SGHNT and CDR2 YENEEA. With 5 bases clipped from V and 6 bases from J, the junction kept 14 bases outside the gene matches. The CDR3 covers 16 residues. The CDR3 region is CASSQDGRQGKAEAFF. The CDR3 nucleotides are TGTGCCAGCAGCCAGGATGGGAGACAGGGGAAAGCTGAAGCTTTCTTT.